This T cell receptor (beta chain) stems from a study of blood T cell repertoires in COVID-19. Study context: Samples taken during acute and convalescent COVID-19 were collected in the United States, Italy and Spain. In each case, the material was cDNA or gDNA derived from T cells, B-cell-depleted T cells, or PBMCs.

Authors' analysis steps: Estimation of nucleated cell counts relied on the amplification of reference gene primers. The table came from immunoSEQ multiplex PCR; TCRdb's copy has only in-frame clones and leaves some out. For V, J and clone size, that table is used; D and trimming come from the DNA. Of tens of thousands of clones in the sample, over 75% were seen once. Patients in Seattle were enrolled during active infection, then followed longitudinally. Germline lookup yields CDR1 MNHEY and CDR2 SVGAGI. CDR3 size: 15 residues. Trimming took off 4 bases at V and 3 bases at J, with 16 bases between the two ends.

Input material: peripheral blood. V is TRBV6-5 and J is TRBJ2-7; D is uncertain. The TCR originated in a man aged 45-65 years with COVID-19, enrolled during active disease. CDR3 loop: CASSWAGPSRYEQYF. The CDR3 nucleotides are TGTGCCAGCAGTTGGGCTGGGCCTTCTCGCTACGAGCAGTACTTC.